The 23 T cell receptor beta chains reported below all come from one sample, sequenced in a study of patients and donors after allogeneic stem cell transplantation. Each CDR3 protein gets one entry after TCRdb re-called the RT-PCR reads with MiXCR. The table records 150,000 to 200,000 distinct CDR3 sequences, approximately 30% of them present only once. Material for sequencing was blood, either unsorted or a sorted T cell fraction (not recorded which). These receptors came from a human donor who was either an allogeneic HSCT recipient or a stem cell or donor lymphocyte infusion donor (not recorded which). It is not recorded whose cells these are; they may come from a transplant donor.

The chain links TRBV6-2 or TRBV6-3 to TRBJ2-1; no clear D gene. Germline CDR1 is MNHEY and CDR2 is SVGEGT. V shed 2 bases and J shed 0 bases, with 11 bases lying between them. CDR3 size: 16 residues. The CDR3 here is CASSYGGKSSYNEQFF. As DNA, the CDR3 is TGTGCCAGCAGTTACGGTGGGAAGAGCTCCTACAATGAGCAGTTCTTC.

This clonotype was counted at least ten times. The chain employs TRBV7-9 and TRBJ1-3; D is ambiguous. This CDR3 has 14 amino acids. Germline V gene sequence: CDR1 SEHNR, CDR2 FQNEAQ (reference sequence). V was shortened by 5 bases and J by 1 base, with 9 bases between the two germline ends. CDR3 nucleotides: TGTGCCAGCAGCACGCAGACATCTGGAAACACCATATATTTT. It specifies CASSTQTSGNTIYF. Together with reference TRBV7-9 and TRBJ1-3, the CDR3 gives the full variable domain: DTGVSQNPRHKITKRGQNVTFRCDPISEHNRLYWYRQTLGQGPEFLTYFQNEAQLEKSRLLSDRFSAERPKGSFSTLEIQRTEQGDSAMYLCASSTQTSGNTIYFGEGSWLTVV.

The chain couples TRBV7-9 to TRBJ2-3; D gene ambiguous. Looked up from germline, CDR1 is SEHNR and CDR2 is FQNEAQ (reference sequence). The CDR3 runs 15 residues. Trimming cost V 4 bases and J 3 bases, with 14 bases left between them. This CDR3 reads CASSSTWAVTDTQYF. The CDR3 bases are TGTGCCAGCAGCTCGACATGGGCGGTGACAGATACGCAGTATTTT.

This clonotype was found many times. The rearrangement joins TRBV16 to TRBJ1-2, with a weak D call TRBD1 (6 bases). Germline CDR1 KGHSY, CDR2 FQNENV. V was shortened by 0 bases and J by 9 bases, with 20 bases between the two germline ends. The CDR3 runs to 16 residues. The CDR3 is CASSQSSQGKVARYTF. For the CDR3, the DNA is TGTGCCAGCAGCCAATCAAGTCAGGGGAAAGTTGCTCGCTACACCTTC.

Remarks on this clonotype: One end of the junction fails to match germline, which may point to a read error. The chain links TRBV30 to TRBJ1-1; a weak D match, TRBD1 (5 bases). Germline V CDR1 and CDR2: GTSNPN, SVGIG (reference sequence). CDR3 size: 13 residues. Written as DNA, the CDR3 is TGTGCCTGGAGGCTTAGCACTGGGACGGCTAAAGTCTTT. Translation: CAWRLSTGTAKVF.

The chain recombines TRBV6-5 with TRBJ2-4; D possibly corresponds to TRBD2 (6 bases). Trimming stripped 4 bases from V and 0 bases from J, with 19 bases between. Germline V gene sequence: CDR1 MNHEY, CDR2 SVGAGI. The CDR3 length is 18 residues. The CDR3 bases are TGTGCCAGCAGTTTAGGCTCAGGGACTTATCTAGCCAAAAACATTCAGTACTTC. Residues: CASSLGSGTYLAKNIQYF.

V usage is TRBV24-1 and J usage is TRBJ2-3; no reliable D call. V lost 9 bases and J 0 bases, leaving 12 bases between the germline ends. Germline V gene sequence: CDR1 KGHDR, CDR2 SFDVKD. The CDR3 is 14 amino acids. The CDR3 sequence: CATSDITSTDTQYF. CDR3 bases: TGTGCCACCTCTGACATAACTAGCACAGATACGCAGTATTTT.

The gene calls are TRBV4-1 and TRBJ2-3; 7 bases fit TRBD2. The trim removed 4 bases at V and 3 bases at J, leaving 4 bases unmatched. The CDR3 runs 14 residues. Germline CDR1 and CDR2: MGHRA and YSYEKL. As DNA, the CDR3 is TGCGCCAGCAGCCGAGCGGGAATGACAGATACGCAGTATTTT. Encoded protein: CASSRAGMTDTQYF.

Only a few counts were recorded for this clonotype. V gene TRBV6-6 combines with J gene TRBJ1-5, with D perhaps TRBD1 (6 bases). The CDR3 is 15 amino acids. The germline V gene has CDR1 MNHNY and CDR2 SVGAGI (reference sequence). V was cut by 7 bases and J by 9 bases, with 22 bases left in between. The CDR3 DNA sequence: TGTGCCAGCACGGGAGTGGGGGGCGCCCATAGGCCCCAGCATTTT. Translating it yields CASTGVGGAHRPQHF.

This clonotype was detected a few times. The J gene is TRBJ1-5, the V gene TRBV4-3; 9 positions agree with TRBD1. The CDR3 is made up of 15 amino acids. Losses at the gene ends were 1 base for V and 3 bases for J; bases not matched to a gene: 1. Germline CDR1 is LGHNA and CDR2 is YSLEER. The chain's CDR3 is CASSQGTGANQPQHF. CDR3 nucleotides: TGCGCCAGCAGCCAAGGGACAGGGGCCAATCAGCCCCAGCATTTT.

The J gene is TRBJ2-1, the V gene TRBV7-6; 10 bases fit TRBD2. Germline assignment: CDR1 SGHVS and CDR2 FNYEAQ. The junction had 4 bases not matched to a gene; V was cut back by 3 bases and J by 8 bases. This CDR3 has 14 residues. DNA of the CDR3: TGTGCCAGCAGCTTTAGCGGGAGGCTCGATGAGCAGTTCTTC. Protein product: CASSFSGRLDEQFF.

This chain joins TRBV4-2 and TRBJ1-2, with 9 bases matching TRBD1. Germline CDR1 reads LGHNA; CDR2 reads YNFKEQ. Trimming took 1 base from V and 4 from J; bases not matched to a gene: 4. The CDR3 is 15 amino acids. CDR3 DNA sequence: TGTGCCAGCAGCCAAGTCACAGGGGGCGCCTATGGCTACACCTTC. Its protein is CASSQVTGGAYGYTF.

The chain recombines TRBV28 with TRBJ2-7; 8 nucleotides align to TRBD1. J was trimmed by 2 bases and V by 7 bases; bases with no gene match: 7. From germline, CDR1 is MDHEN and CDR2 SYDVKM. The CDR3 loop spans 14 amino acids. The CDR3 loop reads CASITTGVPYEQYF. The CDR3 DNA is TGTGCCAGCATAACGACAGGGGTCCCCTACGAGCAGTACTTC. The variable domain in full, with the rest retrieved from reference TRBV28 and TRBJ2-7, is DVKVTQSSRYLVKRTGEKVFLECVQDMDHENMFWYRQDPGLGLRLIYFSYDVKMKEKGDIPEGYSVSREKKERFSLILESASTNQTSMYLCASITTGVPYEQYFGPGTRLTVT.

The chain is built from TRBV14 and TRBJ2-7; TRBD2 might be the D (5 bases). The CDR3 has 17 amino acids. Trimming took 0 bases from V and 0 from J, leaving 15 bases between them. Germline V gene lookup returns CDR1 SGHDN and CDR2 FVKESK. The CDR3 DNA reads as TGTGCCAGCAGCCAAGAGTTAGAGCGGACTCACTCCTACGAGCAGTACTTC. It encodes CASSQELERTHSYEQYF.

This clonotype was detected only a few times. The gene calls are TRBV7-2 and TRBJ2-1; D gene uncertain. The CDR3 loop spans 14 amino acids. V was pared by 5 bases and J by 0 bases, with 8 bases between. Per germline, CDR1 SGHTA and CDR2 FQGNSA. The CDR3 loop reads CASSPQSSYNEQFF. The CDR3 DNA sequence: TGTGCCAGCAGCCCCCAGAGCTCCTACAATGAGCAGTTCTTC.

The chain is built from TRBV30 and TRBJ2-7, with TRBD2 matching 9 bases. Germline V lookup: CDR1 GTSNPN, CDR2 SVGIG (reference sequence). The CDR3 is 13 residues long. V shed 5 bases and J 6 bases; nucleotides not matched to a gene: 8. CDR3 amino acids: CAWGHLTSGEQYF. The CDR3 DNA reads TGTGCCTGGGGACACCTGACTAGCGGCGAGCAGTACTTC.

The CDR3: CSVLGGASNQPQHF. The DNA of the CDR3 is TGCAGCGTTCTAGGGGGCGCGAGCAATCAGCCCCAGCATTTT. The gene calls are TRBV29-1 and TRBJ1-5, with 7 bases matching TRBD1. Germline values: CDR1 SQVTM, CDR2 ANQGSEA. The junction had 5 bases not matched to a gene; V was cut back by 5 bases and J by 1 base. The CDR3 is made up of 14 amino acids.

This chain links TRBV10-3 with TRBJ2-7; TRBD1 matches 8 bases. J was trimmed by 2 bases and V by 11 bases; bases with no gene match: 8. Germline V CDR1 and CDR2: ENHRY, SYGVKD. The CDR3 length is 13 residues. The CDR3 region has the DNA TGTGCCTCCTCAAACAGGGGGACCTACGAGCAGTACTTC. This translates into CASSNRGTYEQYF.

As for this clonotype: A read error may be the cause here, since a much bigger clone is one base away. This CDR3 is missing its conserved last phenylalanine or tryptophan, likely due to a read error. The chain employs TRBV29-1 and TRBJ1-1; possible D gene TRBD1, 5 bases. The CDR3 covers 11 residues. Trimming removed 3 bases from V and 5 bases from J, with 7 bases in between. Germline CDR1 and CDR2: SQVTM and ANQGSEA. The CDR3 spells CSVDKGTEAFL. As DNA, the CDR3 is TGCAGCGTTGATAAGGGGACTGAAGCTTTCTTG.

This clonotype was counted only a few times. The rearrangement joins TRBV7-9 to TRBJ2-7, with 12 bases that match TRBD2. Germline lookup yields CDR1 SEHNR and CDR2 FQNEAQ (reference sequence). V was clipped by 5 bases and J by 1 base; unmatched bases: 3. The CDR3 length is 15 residues. The chain's CDR3 is CASSPTSGRSYEQYF. The CDR3 DNA reads as TGTGCCAGCAGCCCGACTAGCGGGAGATCCTACGAGCAGTACTTC.

The chain joins TRBV5-1 to TRBJ1-1; D remains ambiguous. This CDR3 is built from 13 residues. In germline, CDR1 is SGHRS, CDR2 YFSETQ. Trimming took 3 bases from V and 6 from J, leaving 12 bases between them. In nucleotides, the CDR3 is TGCGCCAGCAGCTCAAGTCAGAGTTCTGAAGCTTTCTTT. Translation: CASSSSQSSEAFF. Together with reference TRBV5-1 and TRBJ1-1, the CDR3 gives the full variable domain: KAGVTQTPRYLIKTRGQQVTLSCSPISGHRSVSWYQQTPGQGLQFLFEYFSETQRNKGNFPGRFSGRQFSNSRSEMNVSTLELGDSALYLCASSSSQSSEAFFGQGTRLTVV.

As concerns this clonotype: A read error is possible here, since a much larger clone lies one base away. Since the CDR3 does not end with the conserved phenylalanine or tryptophan, this likely comes from a read error. Here the CDR3 reads CASSYMDQPQHL. CDR3 bases: TGTGCCAGCAGTTATATGGATCAGCCCCAGCATTTG. The V gene is TRBV6-2 or TRBV6-3, the J gene TRBJ1-5, with D hard to call. The V gene's germline CDR1 is MNHEY and CDR2 SVGEGT. The V end was cut by 3 bases, the J end by 5 bases, with 5 bases between. The CDR3 is made up of 12 amino acids.

This clonotype was seen many times. V is TRBV10-3 and J is TRBJ1-1, with TRBD1 identical over 8 bases. Germline-derived CDR1 and CDR2 are ENHRY and SYGVKD. This CDR3 comprises 13 residues. Trimming cost V 6 bases and J 1 base; bases outside gene matches: 1. The chain's CDR3 is CAIRGQGNTEAFF. Written as DNA, the CDR3 is TGTGCCATCAGAGGACAGGGGAACACTGAAGCTTTCTTT.